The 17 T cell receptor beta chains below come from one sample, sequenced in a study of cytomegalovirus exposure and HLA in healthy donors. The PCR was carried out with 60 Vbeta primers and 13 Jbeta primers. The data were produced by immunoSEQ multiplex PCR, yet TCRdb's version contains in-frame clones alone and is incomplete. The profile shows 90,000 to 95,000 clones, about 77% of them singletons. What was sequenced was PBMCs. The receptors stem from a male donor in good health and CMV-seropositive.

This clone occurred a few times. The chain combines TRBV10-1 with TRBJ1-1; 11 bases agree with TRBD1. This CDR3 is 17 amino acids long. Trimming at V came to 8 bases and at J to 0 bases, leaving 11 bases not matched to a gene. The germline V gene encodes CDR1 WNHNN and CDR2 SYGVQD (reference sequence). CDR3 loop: CASLAGTGGRVNTEAFF. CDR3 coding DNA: TGCGCCAGCTTGGCCGGGACAGGGGGGCGAGTGAACACTGAAGCTTTCTTT.

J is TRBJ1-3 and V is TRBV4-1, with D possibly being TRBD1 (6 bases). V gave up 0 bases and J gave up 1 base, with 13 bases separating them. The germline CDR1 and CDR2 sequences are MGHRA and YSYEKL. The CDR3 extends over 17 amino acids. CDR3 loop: CASSQDRGTGSGNTIYF. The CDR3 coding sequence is TGCGCCAGCAGCCAAGATAGGGGCACAGGGTCTGGAAACACCATATATTTT.

The CDR3, as DNA: TGTGCCAGCAGCTCACAGGGAAGGGCCGTTAATGAGCAGTTCTTC. Its translation is CASSSQGRAVNEQFF. The chain employs TRBV7-2 and TRBJ2-1; D is perhaps TRBD1 (6 bases). This CDR3 has 15 residues. Germline-derived CDR1 and CDR2 are SGHTA and FQGNSA. V lost 4 bases and J 7 bases, leaving 17 bases between the germline ends.

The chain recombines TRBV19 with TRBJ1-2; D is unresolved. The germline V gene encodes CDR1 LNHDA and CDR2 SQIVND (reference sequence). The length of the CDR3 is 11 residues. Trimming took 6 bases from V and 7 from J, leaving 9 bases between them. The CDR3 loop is CASRNRFGYTF. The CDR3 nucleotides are TGTGCCAGTAGGAACAGATTTGGCTACACCTTC. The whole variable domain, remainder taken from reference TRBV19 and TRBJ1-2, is DGGITQSPKYLFRKEGQNVTLSCEQNLNHDAMYWYRQDPGQGLRLIYYSQIVNDFQKGDIAEGYSVSREKKESFPLTVTSAQKNPTAFYLCASRNRFGYTFGSGTRLTVV.

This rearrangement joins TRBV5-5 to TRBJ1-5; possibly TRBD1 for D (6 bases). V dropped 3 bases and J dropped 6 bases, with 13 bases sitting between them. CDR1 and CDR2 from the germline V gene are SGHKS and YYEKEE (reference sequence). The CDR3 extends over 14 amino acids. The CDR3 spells CASSSGVVGQPQHF. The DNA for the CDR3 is TGTGCCAGCAGCTCAGGGGTGGTGGGTCAGCCCCAGCATTTT.

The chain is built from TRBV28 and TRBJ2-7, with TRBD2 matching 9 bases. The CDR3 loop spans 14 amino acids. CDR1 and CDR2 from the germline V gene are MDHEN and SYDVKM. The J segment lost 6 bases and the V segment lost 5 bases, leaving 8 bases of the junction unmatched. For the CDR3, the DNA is TGTGCCAGCAGTAATAGCGGGAGCGTTGGCGAGCAGTACTTC. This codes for CASSNSGSVGEQYF.

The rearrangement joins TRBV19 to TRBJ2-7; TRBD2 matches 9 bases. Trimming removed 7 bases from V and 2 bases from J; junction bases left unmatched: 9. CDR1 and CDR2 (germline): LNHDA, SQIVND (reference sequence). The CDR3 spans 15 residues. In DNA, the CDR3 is TGTGCCAGTAAGCCCGCGACTAGCGGAACCTACGAGCAGTACTTC. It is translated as CASKPATSGTYEQYF. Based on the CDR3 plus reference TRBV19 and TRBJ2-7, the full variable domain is DGGITQSPKYLFRKEGQNVTLSCEQNLNHDAMYWYRQDPGQGLRLIYYSQIVNDFQKGDIAEGYSVSREKKESFPLTVTSAQKNPTAFYLCASKPATSGTYEQYFGPGTRLTVT.

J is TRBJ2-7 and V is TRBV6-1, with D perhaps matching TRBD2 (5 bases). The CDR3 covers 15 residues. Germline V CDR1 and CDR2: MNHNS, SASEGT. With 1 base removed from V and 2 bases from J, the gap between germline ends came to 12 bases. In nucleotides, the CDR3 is TGTGCCAGCAGTGAAGGAGGGATAGGTGCCTACGAGCAGTACTTC. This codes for CASSEGGIGAYEQYF.

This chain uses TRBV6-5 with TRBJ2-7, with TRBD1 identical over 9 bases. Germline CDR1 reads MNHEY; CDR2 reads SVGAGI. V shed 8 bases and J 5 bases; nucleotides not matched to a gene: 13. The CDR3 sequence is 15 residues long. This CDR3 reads CASGDSGTGHHEQYF. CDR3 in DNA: TGTGCCAGCGGGGATTCCGGGACAGGGCACCACGAGCAGTACTTC.

The CDR3 nucleotides read TGTGCCAGCAGCCAATCGCTACAGGGTTTTAACGCCGGGGAGCTGTTTTTT. Residues: CASSQSLQGFNAGELFF. This rearrangement joins TRBV16 to TRBJ2-2, with a possible D match to TRBD1 (6 bases). CDR1 KGHSY and CDR2 FQNENV come from the germline V gene. CDR3 length: 17 residues. With 0 bases removed from V and 6 bases from J, the gap between germline ends came to 17 bases.

CDR3 nucleotide sequence: TGTGCCAGCAGTTACTCGGGTTCAGGGTCGAATCAGCCCCAGCATTTT. Translation: CASSYSGSGSNQPQHF. The chain uses TRBV6-5 and TRBJ1-5; the D gene is possibly TRBD1 (5 bases). Germline lookup yields CDR1 MNHEY and CDR2 SVGAGI. V was clipped by 0 bases and J by 4 bases, with 13 bases between them. The CDR3 contains 16 residues.

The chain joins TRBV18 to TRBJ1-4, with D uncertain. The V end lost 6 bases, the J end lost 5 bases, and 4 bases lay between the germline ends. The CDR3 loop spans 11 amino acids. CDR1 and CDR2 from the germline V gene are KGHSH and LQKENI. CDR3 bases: TGTGCCAGCTCCTCGAATGAAAAACTGTTTTTT. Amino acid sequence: CASSSNEKLFF.

As DNA, the CDR3 is TGTGCCAGCAGTTTATCTATCAGTCTCGGGTCTGGAGGCTACACCTTC. Its translation: CASSLSISLGSGGYTF. The rearrangement uses TRBV27 and TRBJ1-2; D is uncertain. Trimming left V 0 bases short and J 8 bases short, with 19 bases between. Germline V gene data show CDR1 as MNHEY and CDR2 as SMNVEV (reference sequence). The CDR3 length is 16 residues.

The CDR3 DNA reads TGTGCCAGCAGACCTGGGACAGGGTACGAGCAGTACTTC. This encodes CASRPGTGYEQYF. The chain joins TRBV28 to TRBJ2-7; 9 bases align to TRBD1. V shed 6 bases, J shed 4 bases, and the junction held 4 bases outside the gene matches. This CDR3 region has 13 residues. Germline V gene sequence: CDR1 MDHEN, CDR2 SYDVKM. Looking up the rest from reference TRBV28 and TRBJ2-7 gives the full variable domain: DVKVTQSSRYLVKRTGEKVFLECVQDMDHENMFWYRQDPGLGLRLIYFSYDVKMKEKGDIPEGYSVSREKKERFSLILESASTNQTSMYLCASRPGTGYEQYFGPGTRLTVT.

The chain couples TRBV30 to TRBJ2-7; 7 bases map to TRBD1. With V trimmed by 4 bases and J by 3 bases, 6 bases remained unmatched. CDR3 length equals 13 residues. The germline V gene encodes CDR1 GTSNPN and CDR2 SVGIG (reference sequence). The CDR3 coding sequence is TGTGCCTGGAACCGGGACAGATTCTACGAGCAGTACTTC. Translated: CAWNRDRFYEQYF.

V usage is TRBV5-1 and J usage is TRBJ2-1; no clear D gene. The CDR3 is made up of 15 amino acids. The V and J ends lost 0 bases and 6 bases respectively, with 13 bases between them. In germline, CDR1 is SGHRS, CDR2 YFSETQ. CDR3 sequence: CASSLGLVKTNEQFF. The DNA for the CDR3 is TGCGCCAGCAGCTTGGGTCTAGTAAAGACCAATGAGCAGTTCTTC.

DNA of the CDR3: TGCAGTGCTACGGGGTTGGATGAGCAGTTCTTC. It codes for CSATGLDEQFF. The chain joins TRBV20-1 to TRBJ2-1; D may be TRBD2 (5 bases). Trimming removed 4 bases at V and 8 bases at J, with 9 bases between. This CDR3 is 11 amino acids long. Per the germline V gene, CDR1 is DFQATT and CDR2 is SNEGSKA (reference sequence).